These 27 T cell receptor beta chains were sequenced from one sample in a study of regulatory T cells in long-lasting Graves disease. Time point specified: newly diagnosed GD, antithyroid drugs for less than 3 months. PBMCs provided the RNA from which the TCR library was made. TCR beta libraries were built with iRepertoire HTBI primers and Arm-PCR of CDR3 regions. TCRdb passed the multiplex PCR reads through MiXCR, listing each CDR3 protein once. This table has almost 450,000 distinct CDR3 sequences, roughly 17% appearing once. The sample was also reused in another study, on T cells in Graves' hyperthyroidism and ophthalmopathy.

Sequenced material: peripheral blood mononuclear cells (PBMCs), taken at new diagnosis, from a patient treated with antithyroid drugs. These receptors were obtained from a woman between 25 and 40 years old with Graves disease.

The rearrangement links TRBV6-2 or TRBV6-3 to TRBJ2-1; D is possibly TRBD1 or TRBD2 (6 bases each). Germline CDR1 and CDR2: MNHEY and SVGEGT. The CDR3 is 14 residues long. Trimming took 2 bases from V and 9 from J, leaving 14 bases between them. The CDR3 coding sequence is TGTGCCAGCAGTTACGGGGGGTCGGGGGCTGAGCAGTTCTTC. Encoded protein: CASSYGGSGAEQFF.

The table lists this clonotype with many counts. The chain employs TRBV27 and TRBJ2-7, with 7 bases lining up with TRBD1. The V gene end was trimmed by 9 bases and the J gene end by 2 bases; junction bases not matched to a gene: 10. The germline CDR1 and CDR2 sequences are MNHEY and SMNVEV (reference sequence). CDR3 length equals 14 residues. CDR3 sequence (DNA): TGTGCCAGTCCCCCGGGACAGCCGCCCTACGAGCAGTACTTC. This encodes CASPPGQPPYEQYF.

The gene calls are TRBV5-4 and TRBJ2-7, with D possibly matching TRBD1 (6 bases). V was pared by 3 bases and J by 5 bases, with 15 bases between. Germline-derived CDR1 and CDR2 are SGHNT and YYREEE (reference sequence). The CDR3 extends over 14 amino acids. CDR3: CASSSQGLLNEQYF. The CDR3 coding sequence is TGTGCCAGCAGCTCTCAGGGGTTATTGAACGAGCAGTACTTC.

Notes on this clonotype: Sequence at one end of the junction differs from germline and may be a read error. The V call is TRBV6-1, the J call TRBJ2-1, with D unresolved. The CDR3 spans 13 residues. Germline assignment: CDR1 MNHNS and CDR2 SASEGT. CDR3: CASSPSSPGPNSF. The DNA of the CDR3 is TGTGCCAGCAGCCCCTCCTCCCCCGGGCCCAATTCCTTC.

The J gene is TRBJ2-1, the V gene TRBV27; 11 nucleotides match TRBD2. The CDR3 contains 16 residues. The germline gives CDR1 MNHEY, CDR2 SMNVEV (reference sequence). Trimming at V came to 1 base and at J to 5 bases, leaving 4 bases not matched to a gene. The CDR3 DNA is TGTGCCAGCAGTTTATGGGGGACTAGCGGTAACAATGAGCAGTTCTTC. It translates to CASSLWGTSGNNEQFF.

There are many counts of this clonotype. The genes are TRBV7-6 and TRBJ2-1, with D perhaps assigned TRBD1 or TRBD2 (5 bases each). V was pared by 5 bases and J by 7 bases, with 18 bases between. CDR3 size: 15 residues. The V gene's germline CDR1 is SGHVS and CDR2 FNYEAQ. The CDR3 DNA reads TGTGCCAGCAGCCTTACCCCGGGACGGGGTAATGAGCAGTTCTTC. Its translation is CASSLTPGRGNEQFF.

The table lists this clonotype with a few counts. The rearrangement joins TRBV5-1 to TRBJ1-1, with D hard to call. Trimming removed 4 bases from V and 7 bases from J, with 11 bases in between. This CDR3 spans 12 amino acids. Germline CDR1 is SGHRS and CDR2 is YFSETQ. DNA of the CDR3: TGCGCCAGCAGCGGGTACGTTGGTGAAGCTTTCTTT. This sequence encodes CASSGYVGEAFF.

In regard to this clonotype: One base away lies a much larger clone, so this may be a sequencing read error. The chain employs TRBV20-1 and TRBJ2-1; 14 bases match TRBD2. J was trimmed by 13 bases and V by 5 bases; bases with no gene match: 10. Germline CDR1 reads DFQATT; CDR2 reads SNEGSKA (reference sequence). CDR3 length: 14 amino acids. The CDR3 coding sequence is TGCAGTGCTGCTGGGACTAGCGGGAGATTCGACCAGTTCTTC. Protein: CSAAGTSGRFDQFF.

The V call is TRBV19, the J call TRBJ2-1; 9 bases match TRBD2. J was trimmed by 8 bases and V by 7 bases; bases with no gene match: 9. Germline loops: CDR1 LNHDA, CDR2 SQIVND (reference sequence). This CDR3 spans 14 amino acids. Here the CDR3 DNA reads TGTGCCAGTATAGGGACTAGCACTGGCTATGAGCAGTTCTTC. Its translation is CASIGTSTGYEQFF.

The chain employs TRBV27 and TRBJ2-3, with D tentatively TRBD1 (6 bases). Germline V CDR1 and CDR2: MNHEY, SMNVEV (reference sequence). This CDR3 is built from 13 residues. Trimming left V 2 bases short and J 8 bases short, with 11 bases between. The CDR3 DNA reads TGTGCCAGCAGTTTAAAGGGGGATGGTACGCAGTATTTT. Translation: CASSLKGDGTQYF.

With respect to this clonotype: A much larger clonotype is one base distant, so this may be a read error. The chain couples TRBV7-2 to TRBJ1-2; unclear D gene. Germline values: CDR1 SGHTA, CDR2 FQGNSA. The CDR3 sequence is 14 residues long. V was clipped by 1 base and J by 8 bases, with 14 bases between them. As DNA, the CDR3 is TGTGCCAGCAGCTTAGGGATCTATCCGAACGGCTACACCTTC. Translated, it gives CASSLGIYPNGYTF.

This clonotype was seen ten or more times. V and J are TRBV27 and TRBJ2-1, with D perhaps TRBD1 or TRBD2 (6 bases each). Germline V CDR1 and CDR2: MNHEY, SMNVEV (reference sequence). With 10 bases removed from V and 7 bases from J, the gap between germline ends came to 17 bases. There are 13 residues in the CDR3. The CDR3 nucleotides are TGTGCCACCAGCCCCCGGGGGCGGAATGAGCAGTTCTTC. As protein: CATSPRGRNEQFF.

The sample holds one count of this clonotype. A much bigger clone sits one base away, suggesting this may be a read error. The rearrangement joins TRBV20-1 to TRBJ2-1; 12 positions match TRBD2. V lost 0 bases and J lost 10; bases outside the gene matches: 13. The CDR3 sequence is 17 residues long. Germline CDR1 reads DFQATT; CDR2 reads SNEGSKA (reference sequence). CDR3 in amino acids: CSARDPTLAGGLYEQFF. CDR3 bases: TGCAGTGCTAGAGACCCGACACTAGCGGGAGGCCTCTACGAGCAGTTCTTC.

The sample holds many counts of this clonotype. The chain joins TRBV7-2 to TRBJ2-7, with D unclear. V lost 3 bases to trimming and J lost 1 base, with 10 bases between them. Germline lookup yields CDR1 SGHTA and CDR2 FQGNSA. The CDR3 sequence is 14 residues long. CDR3 nucleotides: TGTGCCAGCAGCTTTCCGGGCGGATCCTACGAGCAGTACTTC. Encoded protein: CASSFPGGSYEQYF.

This clonotype was picked up many times. The chain carries TRBV28 and TRBJ1-2; D is ambiguous. The V gene's germline CDR1 is MDHEN and CDR2 SYDVKM. CDR3 length equals 14 residues. V was trimmed by 2 bases and J by 0 bases, leaving 7 bases between them. The CDR3, as DNA: TGTGCCAGCAGTTTAGTTGGAGCTAACTATGGCTACACCTTC. Protein: CASSLVGANYGYTF.

The V gene is TRBV20-1, the J gene TRBJ1-6; 7 bases are a match to TRBD1. The V gene end was trimmed by 4 bases and the J gene end by 6 bases; junction bases not matched to a gene: 3. Germline V gene lookup returns CDR1 DFQATT and CDR2 SNEGSKA (reference sequence). CDR3 length: 13 residues. This CDR3 is CSAMWDSNSPLHF. The CDR3 coding sequence is TGCAGTGCTATGTGGGACAGTAATTCACCCCTCCACTTT.

This clonotype was counted a few times. The gene calls are TRBV20-1 and TRBJ1-1; TRBD1 might be the D (5 bases). CDR3 length: 14 amino acids. Germline assignment: CDR1 DFQATT and CDR2 SNEGSKA (reference sequence). V gave up 6 bases and J gave up 0 bases, with 14 bases separating them. CDR3 in amino acids: CSAPRGGMNTEAFF. As DNA, the CDR3 is TGCAGTGCACCCCGTGGGGGTATGAACACTGAAGCTTTCTTT.

This clonotype was counted many times. The chain uses TRBV28 and TRBJ2-1; tentatively, D is TRBD2 (5 bases). Trimming took 3 bases from V and 6 from J, leaving 12 bases between them. Per germline, CDR1 MDHEN and CDR2 SYDVKM. This CDR3 has 14 amino acids. The CDR3 DNA reads TGTGCCAGCAGTTTGCCGAGGGCTACCAATGAGCAGTTCTTC. Amino acids: CASSLPRATNEQFF.

The sample holds many counts of this clonotype. This chain connects TRBV5-5 to TRBJ2-3; D is ambiguous. The CDR3 extends over 14 amino acids. V gave up 4 bases and J gave up 10 bases, with 19 bases separating them. Germline V gene lookup returns CDR1 SGHKS and CDR2 YYEKEE (reference sequence). CDR3 residues: CASSLNQHIRSQYF. For the CDR3, the DNA is TGTGCCAGCAGCCTCAACCAGCACATCAGGTCGCAGTATTTT.

CDR3 residues: CASSHLPGQSYNEQFF. Written as DNA, the CDR3 is TGCGCCAGCAGCCACCTTCCGGGACAATCCTACAATGAGCAGTTCTTC. The genes are TRBV4-1 and TRBJ2-1; possible D gene TRBD1, 6 bases. This CDR3 has 16 residues. The V end was cut by 3 bases, the J end by 1 base, with 13 bases between. Germline V lookup: CDR1 MGHRA, CDR2 YSYEKL.

V is TRBV4-1 and J is TRBJ1-6, with D possibly being TRBD1 (5 bases). V was trimmed by 0 bases and J by 7 bases, leaving 13 bases between them. This CDR3 is built from 16 residues. Germline V gene lookup returns CDR1 MGHRA and CDR2 YSYEKL. The CDR3 sequence: CASSQDPKAGNSPLHF. CDR3 nucleotides: TGCGCCAGCAGCCAAGATCCCAAGGCAGGGAATTCACCCCTCCACTTT.

CDR3 DNA sequence: TGTGCCAGCAGTTCCCTGGAAGGTCGGGGCGAGAAAACTGAAGCTTTCTTT. It translates to CASSSLEGRGEKTEAFF. The genes are TRBV27 and TRBJ1-1; D might be TRBD1 (5 bases). The CDR3 spans 17 residues. Trimming stripped 4 bases from V and 5 bases from J, with 23 bases between. From germline, CDR1 is MNHEY and CDR2 SMNVEV (reference sequence).

In its sample, this clonotype was seen once. A far larger clone is one nucleotide away, so this likely arose from a read error. This chain uses TRBV7-2 with TRBJ2-1, with TRBD2 identical over 7 bases. The J call may be in error: the DNA end matches TRBJ2-3 better. Per germline, CDR1 SGHTA and CDR2 FQGNSA. This CDR3 spans 16 amino acids. The CDR3 is CASSPGWATSTGTQYF. The CDR3 region has the DNA TGTGCCAGCAGTCCCGGGTGGGCGACTAGCACAGGTACGCAGTATTTT.

The V call is TRBV11-2, the J call TRBJ2-2; D is possibly TRBD1 (6 bases). The CDR3 sequence is 18 residues long. Germline CDR1 reads SGHAT; CDR2 reads FQNNGV. Trimming removed 3 bases at V and 13 bases at J, with 30 bases between. CDR3 sequence reads: CASSFRRNTGTSVYGLFF. The CDR3, as DNA: TGTGCCAGCAGCTTTAGAAGAAACACAGGGACGTCGGTTTATGGGCTGTTTTTT.

The chain recombines TRBV19 with TRBJ2-2; TRBD1 agrees at 9 bases. The CDR3 is 19 residues long. Germline trimming cut 3 bases from V and 1 base from J; bases unmatched to any gene: 12. CDR1 and CDR2 from the germline V gene are LNHDA and SQIVND (reference sequence). The chain's CDR3 is CASSIWVTGTGKNTGELFF. The DNA for the CDR3 is TGTGCCAGTAGTATCTGGGTAACCGGGACAGGGAAGAACACCGGGGAGCTGTTTTTT.

This clonotype was recorded at least ten times. The chain joins TRBV27 to TRBJ2-7, with 7 bases that match TRBD2. Germline trimming cut 3 bases from V and 2 bases from J; bases unmatched to any gene: 4. The CDR3 consists of 14 residues. Germline V lookup: CDR1 MNHEY, CDR2 SMNVEV (reference sequence). The CDR3 nucleotides are TGTGCCAGCAGTTTCGTGGCGGGAGCCTACGAGCAGTACTTC. Its protein is CASSFVAGAYEQYF.

This clonotype was recorded at least ten times. This chain links TRBV9 with TRBJ1-1, with D perhaps TRBD1 (5 bases). The germline CDR1 and CDR2 sequences are SGDLS and YYNGEE. Deletions cut 4 bases from V and 1 base from J, with 11 bases between. The CDR3 is 14 residues long. The CDR3 DNA reads TGTGCCAGCAGCCCCGACAGCCAGAACACTGAAGCTTTCTTT. Translated, it gives CASSPDSQNTEAFF. The full variable domain, rest sourced from reference TRBV9 and TRBJ1-1, is DSGVTQTPKHLITATGQRVTLRCSPRSGDLSVYWYQQSLDQGLQFLIQYYNGEERAKGNILERFSAQQFPDLHSELNLSSLELGDSALYFCASSPDSQNTEAFFGQGTRLTVV.